The following is a T cell receptor beta chain sequence with its context. Its target is not known. This record belongs to a study of OX40 agonist ivuxolimab in advanced cancers. Overall study: Patients were treated with ivuxolimab, an agonistic anti-OX40 (CD134) antibody. The study's findings and limits: At 0.1-3.0 mg/kg, partial responders had clonal expansion among the lowest observed.

Trimming took 2 bases from V and 4 from J; bases not matched to a gene: 10. The CDR3 is 17 amino acids. The germline gives CDR1 KGHSH, CDR2 LQKENI. Data came from immunoSEQ multiplex PCR; TCRdb stores just in-frame clones and leaves some out. The sample comprises about 110,000 clones, roughly 87% of which are singletons, and less than 0.35% rests with the top ten. Prior autoimmune disease or systemic immunosuppression barred patients. This TCR came from an adult with an advanced solid tumor such as melanoma, head and neck, liver or kidney cancer. The sequenced sample was CD4+ or CD8+ T cells sorted from blood, obtained in a trial of the OX40 agonist ivuxolimab. V gene TRBV18 combines with J gene TRBJ2-2; the match to TRBD1 covers 7 bases. CDR3 in amino acids: CASSPTEARGSTGELFF. The CDR3, as DNA: TGTGCCAGCTCACCAACCGAGGCCAGGGGGAGCACCGGGGAGCTGTTTTTT.